The TCR beta chain described here comes from a study of vaccination and CD4 T cells after COVID-19. Study information: Convalescent persons amounted to six males plus four females, two of whom were Hispanic. As control conditions, cultures were given either a CEFX pool serving as positive control, an HIV-1 Nef pool, or no peptide at all. Samples were taken after vaccination, a median of approximately 72 days after dose two, with a range of 14 to 241.

Cultured CD4+ T-cell DNA underwent Oncomine TCR Beta short-read sequencing. From the PCR reads, TCRdb called clonotypes with MiXCR, one entry per CDR3 protein. The data contain fewer than 15,000 distinct CDR3 sequences, roughly 60% of them seen just once; the ten biggest clones take up 15% to 20%. About this clonotype itself: Its matching antigen is unknown.

Treatment noted: roughly 10-day PBMC culture with coronavirus spike peptide pools or control peptides (ViraFEST assay). Wells contained roughly 2 million PBMCs each, and these were cultured with around 10 IU/ml IL-2 and approximately 9.5 ug/ml peptide pools. CDR1 is SGHTA and CDR2 is FQGTGA in the germline V gene. The CDR3 runs 16 residues. With 6 bases clipped from V and 5 bases from J, the junction kept 9 bases outside the gene matches. The rearrangement links TRBV7-3 to TRBJ2-2; 10 bases align to TRBD1. This TCR came from a human donor with COVID-19. The sample here was cultured CD4+ T cells from blood, taken after SARS-CoV-2 vaccination. The CDR3 DNA reads TGTGCCAGCAGGTCAGGGCCGGGACAGGGGACCGGGGAGCTGTTTTTT. It translates to CASRSGPGQGTGELFF. Filled out from reference TRBV7-3 and TRBJ2-2, the complete variable domain reads GAGVSQTPSNKVTEKGKYVELRCDPISGHTALYWYRQSLGQGPEFLIYFQGTGAADDSGLPNDRFFAVRPEGSVSTLKIQRTERGDSAVYLCASRSGPGQGTGELFFGEGSRLTVL.